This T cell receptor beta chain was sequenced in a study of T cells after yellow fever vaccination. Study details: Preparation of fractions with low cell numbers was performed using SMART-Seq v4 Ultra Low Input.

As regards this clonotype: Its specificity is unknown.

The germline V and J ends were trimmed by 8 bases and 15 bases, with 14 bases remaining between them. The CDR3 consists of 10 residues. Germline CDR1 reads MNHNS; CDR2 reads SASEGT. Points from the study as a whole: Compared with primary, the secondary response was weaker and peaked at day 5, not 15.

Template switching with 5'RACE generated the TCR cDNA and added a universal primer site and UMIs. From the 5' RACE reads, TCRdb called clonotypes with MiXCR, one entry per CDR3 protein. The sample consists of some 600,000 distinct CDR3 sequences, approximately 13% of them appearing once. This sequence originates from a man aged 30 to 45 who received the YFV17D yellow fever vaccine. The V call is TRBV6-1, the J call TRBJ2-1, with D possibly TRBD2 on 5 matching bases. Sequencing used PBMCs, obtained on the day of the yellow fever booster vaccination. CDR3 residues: CASGSSGMFF. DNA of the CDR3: TGTGCCAGCGGGTCCTCCGGGATGTTCTTC.